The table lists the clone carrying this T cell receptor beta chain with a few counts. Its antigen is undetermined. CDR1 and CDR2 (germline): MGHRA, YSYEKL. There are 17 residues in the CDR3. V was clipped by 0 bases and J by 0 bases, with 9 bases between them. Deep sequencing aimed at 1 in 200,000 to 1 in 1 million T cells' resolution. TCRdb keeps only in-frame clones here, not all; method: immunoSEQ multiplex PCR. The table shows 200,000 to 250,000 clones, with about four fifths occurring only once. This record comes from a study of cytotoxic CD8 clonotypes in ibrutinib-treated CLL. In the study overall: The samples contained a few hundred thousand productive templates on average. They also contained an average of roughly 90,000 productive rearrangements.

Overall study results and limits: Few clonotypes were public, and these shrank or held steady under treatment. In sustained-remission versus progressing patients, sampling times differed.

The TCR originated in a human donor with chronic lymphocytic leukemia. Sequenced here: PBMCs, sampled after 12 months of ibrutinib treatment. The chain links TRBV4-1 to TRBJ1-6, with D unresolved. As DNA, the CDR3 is TGCGCCAGCAGCCAAGATCAAGGGAGCTCCTATAATTCACCCCTCCACTTT. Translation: CASSQDQGSSYNSPLHF.